This TCR beta chain is from a study of blood T cell repertoires in COVID-19. Study details: From the United States, Italy and Spain came samples of acute and convalescent COVID-19.

V shed 6 bases and J shed 8 bases, with 10 bases lying between them. CDR3 length: 12 amino acids. As originally analysed: For nucleated cells, counts were estimated from reference gene primer amplification. Profiling relied on immunoSEQ multiplex PCR, and the TCRdb table lists in-frame clones only, not all of them. That table is the source of V, J and clone size, and D and trimming were worked out from the DNA. The sample carries about 300,000 clones, roughly 90% recorded once. Participant reports of clinical history set cohort assignment. This clonotype was sampled from a woman aged 18-29 years with acute COVID-19. Specimen: PBMCs or T cells enriched from blood (not recorded which). The V and J genes are TRBV12-3 or TRBV12-4 and TRBJ1-4; a weak D match, TRBD1 (6 bases). CDR3 DNA: TGTGCCAGCAGCAGGGGAAGGGAAAAACTGTTTTTT. Encoded protein: CASSRGREKLFF.